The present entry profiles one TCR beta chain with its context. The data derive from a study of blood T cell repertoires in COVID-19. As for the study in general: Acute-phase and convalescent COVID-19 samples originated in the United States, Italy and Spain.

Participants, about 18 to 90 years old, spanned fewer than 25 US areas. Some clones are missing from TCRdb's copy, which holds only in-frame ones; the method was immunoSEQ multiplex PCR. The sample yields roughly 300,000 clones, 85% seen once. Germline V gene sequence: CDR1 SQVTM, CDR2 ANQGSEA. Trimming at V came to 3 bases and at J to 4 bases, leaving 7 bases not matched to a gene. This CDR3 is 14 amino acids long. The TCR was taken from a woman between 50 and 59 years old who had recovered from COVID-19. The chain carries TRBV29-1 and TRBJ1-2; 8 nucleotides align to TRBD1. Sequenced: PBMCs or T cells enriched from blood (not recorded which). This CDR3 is CSVEGQGAFYGYTF. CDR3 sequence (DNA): TGCAGCGTTGAGGGGCAGGGGGCTTTCTATGGCTACACCTTC.